This entry lists 8 T cell receptor beta chains sequenced from one sample in a study of blood T cell repertoires in COVID-19. Generated by immunoSEQ multiplex PCR, the TCRdb table keeps only in-frame clones and is missing some. The sample lists around 97,000 clones, 82% occurring once. The specimen was peripheral blood. Source of these receptors: a man between 70 and 80 years old with acute or convalescent COVID-19.

The CDR3 bases are TGTGCCAGCACGGCAGGGGGCACCAACTATGGCTACACCTTC. Protein sequence: CASTAGGTNYGYTF. The chain employs TRBV6-5 and TRBJ1-2; 8 bases are a match to TRBD1. V was pared by 7 bases and J by 2 bases, with 6 bases of the junction left unmatched. CDR1 is MNHEY and CDR2 is SVGAGI in the germline V gene. The CDR3 runs 14 residues.

The chain has TRBV7-3 and TRBJ1-2, with D possibly matching TRBD1 (5 bases). Germline V gives CDR1 SGHTA, CDR2 FQGTGA. The CDR3 spans 13 residues. Trimming left V 5 bases short and J 0 bases short, with 7 bases between. CDR3 loop: CASSLTANYGYTF. CDR3 bases: TGTGCCAGCAGCCTGACAGCTAACTATGGCTACACCTTC.

This chain links TRBV5-1 with TRBJ2-3; no clear D. The CDR3 loop spans 11 amino acids. Germline CDR1 and CDR2: SGHRS and YFSETQ. With 4 bases removed from V and 5 bases from J, the gap between germline ends came to 5 bases. CDR3 sequence reads: CASSQKDTQYF. The DNA for the CDR3 is TGCGCCAGCAGCCAGAAAGATACGCAGTATTTT.

This rearrangement joins TRBV5-5 to TRBJ2-3; D is unclear. The CDR3 is made up of 16 amino acids. CDR1 and CDR2 from the germline V gene are SGHKS and YYEKEE (reference sequence). Trimming pared 1 base from V and 2 bases from J, leaving 14 bases between. The chain's CDR3 is CASSLSWQSNTDTQYF. As DNA, the CDR3 is TGTGCCAGCAGCTTGAGTTGGCAGTCGAACACAGATACGCAGTATTTT.

The genes are TRBV6-4 and TRBJ2-3, with a possible D match to TRBD2 (5 bases). Trimming removed 2 bases at V and 5 bases at J, with 8 bases between. CDR3 length: 13 amino acids. Germline V CDR1 and CDR2: MRHNA, SNTAGT. DNA of the CDR3: TGTGCCAGCAGTGACAGCGGAGTAGATACGCAGTATTTT. Its translation is CASSDSGVDTQYF.

A few counts support this clone. V gene TRBV28 combines with J gene TRBJ2-1; TRBD2 agrees at 9 bases. The CDR3 totals 16 residues. The V and J ends lost 6 bases and 1 base, in that order; junction bases with no gene match: 7. Germline V gives CDR1 MDHEN, CDR2 SYDVKM. CDR3 nucleotides: TGTGCCAGCAGCTCCAAGCTAGCGGGATCCTACAATGAGCAGTTCTTC. As protein: CASSSKLAGSYNEQFF.

The V and J genes are TRBV18 and TRBJ2-5; 7 nucleotides line up with TRBD1. The CDR3 is 15 amino acids. Germline V gene lookup returns CDR1 KGHSH and CDR2 LQKENI. The ends lost 3 bases at V and 1 base at J; junction bases unmatched: 5. The CDR3 is CASSPKGQVQETQYF. The CDR3 coding sequence is TGTGCCAGCTCACCTAAAGGACAGGTCCAAGAGACCCAGTACTTC.

The chain couples TRBV19 to TRBJ2-2; the D gene is possibly TRBD1 (6 bases). V was pared by 4 bases and J by 1 base, with 16 bases between. The germline V gene encodes CDR1 LNHDA and CDR2 SQIVND (reference sequence). This CDR3 has 17 residues. The CDR3 DNA sequence: TGTGCCAGTAGTACTTTCTTGGACAGCCTGAACACCGGGGAGCTGTTTTTT. Its protein product is CASSTFLDSLNTGELFF.